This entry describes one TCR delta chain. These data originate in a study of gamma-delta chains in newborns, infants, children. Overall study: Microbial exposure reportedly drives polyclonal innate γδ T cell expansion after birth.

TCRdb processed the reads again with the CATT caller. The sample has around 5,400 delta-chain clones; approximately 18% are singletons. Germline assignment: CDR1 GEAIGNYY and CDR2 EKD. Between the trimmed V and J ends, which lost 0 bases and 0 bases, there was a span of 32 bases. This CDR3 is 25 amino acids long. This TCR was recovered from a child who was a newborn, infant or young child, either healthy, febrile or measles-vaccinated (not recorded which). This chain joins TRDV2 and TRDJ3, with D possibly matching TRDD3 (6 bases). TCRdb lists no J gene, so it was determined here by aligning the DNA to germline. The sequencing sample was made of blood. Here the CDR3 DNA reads TGTGCCTGTGACACCGTTTCAGGTGTCGGGGGGACTACTATACAGAGCTCCTGGGACACCCGACAGATGTTTTTC. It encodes CACDTVSGVGGTTIQSSWDTRQMFF.